This T cell receptor (beta chain) was retrieved from a study of cytomegalovirus exposure and HLA in healthy donors. Study as a whole: Researchers previously reported finding just under 120 million unique TCR beta sequences from 170 million or so T cells. Ancestry clustering placed 70% to 85% of more than 350 genotyped donors in the Caucasian-associated cluster.

Both 60 Vbeta primers and 13 Jbeta primers went into the PCR. Profiling relied on immunoSEQ multiplex PCR, and the TCRdb table lists in-frame clones only, not all of them. The repertoire table contains around 100,000 clones. Concerning this clone: Its antigen is still unknown.

Study-wide findings and caveats: V- and J-gene trimming in TCR beta was tied to a missense DCLRE1C variant by an analysis performed later. Most TCR beta V segments were productive about 87% or about 30% of the time in an earlier analysis.

Trimming removed 1 base at V and 5 bases at J, with 15 bases between. The CDR3 extends over 15 amino acids. In germline, CDR1 is LNHDA, CDR2 SQIVND (reference sequence). The clonotype comes from a man aged 45-60 years in good health and CMV-seronegative. The specimen was PBMCs. This chain links TRBV19 with TRBJ2-7; TRBD2 might be the D (5 bases). The chain's CDR3 is CASSIVQAGSDEQYF. CDR3 nucleotides: TGTGCCAGTAGTATAGTGCAGGCTGGGAGCGACGAGCAGTACTTC.